The 23 T cell receptor beta chains in this list originate from one sample, sequenced in a study of blood T cells in healthy people across ages. Then a second PCR, running roughly 7 to 11 cycles, was carried out with a sample-barcoded 5' primer and a J-beta primer mix. TCRdb reprocessed the 5' RACE reads with MiXCR, giving one entry per CDR3 protein. The sample shows a few hundred thousand distinct CDR3 sequences, 27% of them seen only once. These data are also associated with another study on T cells of mothers and their children.

Specimen: blood. The receptors stem from a boy aged 2 to 10 in good health.

V usage is TRBV6-5 and J usage is TRBJ2-1; 8 bases are a match to TRBD2. The CDR3 has 16 residues. Trimming took 2 bases from V and 7 from J; bases not matched to a gene: 10. Germline CDR1 MNHEY, CDR2 SVGAGI. In DNA form, the CDR3 reads TGTGCCAGCAGTTACGGGGGACTAGTCGTTGGGAATGAGCAGTTCTTC. It specifies CASSYGGLVVGNEQFF.

CDR3 region: CAISEEAGGADTQYF. The CDR3 bases are TGTGCCATCAGTGAGGAAGCGGGGGGGGCCGATACGCAGTATTTT. The chain carries TRBV10-3 and TRBJ2-3; 10 bases align to TRBD2. The germline V gene encodes CDR1 ENHRY and CDR2 SYGVKD. The CDR3 has 15 residues. The junction had 5 bases not matched to a gene; V was cut back by 2 bases and J by 6 bases.

CDR3 coding DNA: TGTGCCAGTCGGCCGAGGGGGAACTACAATGAGCAGTTCTTC. Translation gives CASRPRGNYNEQFF. V is TRBV12-3 or TRBV12-4 and J is TRBJ2-1; TRBD1 might be the D (6 bases). V dropped 9 bases and J dropped 3 bases, with 15 bases sitting between them. The CDR3 runs to 14 residues.

The V gene is TRBV6-2 or TRBV6-3, the J gene TRBJ2-5; TRBD2 agrees at 7 bases. The J call may be wrong; the DNA end is better matched by TRBJ2-7. The CDR3 loop spans 14 amino acids. Germline V gene data show CDR1 as MNHEY and CDR2 as SVGEGT. In nucleotides, the CDR3 is TGTGCCAGCAGTTACTCCGGACTAGGAAACGAGCAGTACTTC. This codes for CASSYSGLGNEQYF.

Of note for this clonotype: A read error may account for a junction end that differs from germline. The gene calls are TRBV28 and TRBJ2-7, with D hard to call. This CDR3 spans 13 amino acids. Germline V gene lookup returns CDR1 MDHEN and CDR2 SYDVKM. DNA of the CDR3: TGTGCCAGCAGTCAGACTCCCTCCTACCAGCAGTACTTC. It specifies CASSQTPSYQQYF.

CDR3 in DNA: TGTGCCAGCAGCTTAGGTGGGGGGCTGGGAGATACGCAGTATTTT. Amino acids: CASSLGGGLGDTQYF. V gene TRBV7-9 combines with J gene TRBJ2-3; tentatively, D is TRBD1 or TRBD2 (6 bases each). Trimming took 1 base from V and 5 from J, leaving 13 bases between them. Germline V gene sequence: CDR1 SEHNR, CDR2 FQNEAQ (reference sequence). This CDR3 contains 15 residues.

The chain joins TRBV27 to TRBJ2-1; 7 bases are a match to TRBD1. Judging by the DNA end, TRBJ2-7 fits better; the J call may be wrong. This CDR3 is 14 amino acids long. CDR1 is MNHEY and CDR2 is SMNVEV in the germline V gene (reference sequence). In nucleotides, the CDR3 is TGTGCCAGCAGGACAGGGACCGGACTGGGCGAGCAGTACTTC. Amino acid sequence: CASRTGTGLGEQYF.

V and J are TRBV30 and TRBJ1-1, with no clear D. Trimming took off 3 bases at V and 1 base at J, with 12 bases between the two ends. The CDR3 has 14 residues. Looked up from germline, CDR1 is GTSNPN and CDR2 is SVGIG (reference sequence). The CDR3, as DNA: TGTGCCTGGAGCGCCGGTAGGGCGAACACTGAAGCTTTCTTT. Translation: CAWSAGRANTEAFF.

The chain has TRBV6-1 and TRBJ1-1; D is ambiguous. Trimming cost V 6 bases and J 1 base, with 9 bases left between them. The CDR3 extends over 13 amino acids. The germline CDR1 and CDR2 sequences are MNHNS and SASEGT. The CDR3 bases are TGTGCCAGCAGCCTACATAAGAACACTGAAGCTTTCTTT. It translates to CASSLHKNTEAFF.

This clonotype has more than one count but fewer than ten. V gene TRBV27 combines with J gene TRBJ2-1; TRBD2 aligns across 8 bases. CDR3 length: 14 amino acids. The J segment lost 6 bases and the V segment lost 5 bases, leaving 6 bases of the junction unmatched. Germline V gives CDR1 MNHEY, CDR2 SMNVEV (reference sequence). CDR3 region: CASSKRTSGNEQFF. The CDR3 DNA follows: TGTGCCAGCAGTAAAAGAACTAGCGGCAATGAGCAGTTCTTC.

This clonotype has just a few counts. The chain combines TRBV6-5 with TRBJ1-1; 7 bases align to TRBD1. V shed 5 bases, J shed 0 bases, and the junction held 9 bases outside the gene matches. The CDR3 length is 16 residues. Germline values: CDR1 MNHEY, CDR2 SVGAGI. CDR3 loop: CASSLRFQGVNTEAFF. The CDR3 DNA sequence: TGTGCCAGCAGTCTACGCTTCCAGGGGGTGAACACTGAAGCTTTCTTT.

The chain uses TRBV18 and TRBJ1-6, with TRBD1 matching over 7 bases. This CDR3 region has 15 residues. Losses at the gene ends were 3 bases for V and 10 bases for J; bases not matched to a gene: 9. Germline CDR1 reads KGHSH; CDR2 reads LQKENI. The CDR3 DNA reads as TGTGCCAGCTCACCCAGTCCCGGGACAGCGTCACCCCTCCACTTT. The encoded protein is CASSPSPGTASPLHF.

The chain couples TRBV25-1 to TRBJ1-5; TRBD1 matches 7 bases. The germline CDR1 and CDR2 sequences are MGHDK and SYGVNS. The J segment lost 6 bases and the V segment lost 3 bases, leaving 2 bases of the junction unmatched. CDR3 size: 13 residues. The CDR3 nucleotides are TGTGCCAGCAGTGAGCCAGGGGGTCAGCCCCAGCATTTT. Translated, it gives CASSEPGGQPQHF.

Of note for this clonotype: The junction and the germline gene differ at one end; a read error may be behind it. The rearrangement joins TRBV27 to TRBJ1-2, with D hard to call. The CDR3 totals 13 residues. Germline values: CDR1 MNHEY, CDR2 SMNVEV (reference sequence). The CDR3 DNA is TGTGCCAGTAGTTTCCGGGATAACTATGGCTACACCTTC. Its translation: CASSFRDNYGYTF.

This CDR3 reads CSARDIQGEYYGYTF. The CDR3 nucleotides read TGCAGTGCTAGAGATATCCAGGGAGAATACTATGGCTACACCTTC. The chain employs TRBV20-1 and TRBJ1-2; TRBD1 might be the D (5 bases). The CDR3 covers 15 residues. Germline lookup yields CDR1 DFQATT and CDR2 SNEGSKA (reference sequence). Trimming left V 0 bases short and J 3 bases short, with 14 bases between.

The V and J genes are TRBV10-3 and TRBJ2-5; 8 bases align to TRBD2. The end of the DNA fits TRBJ2-1 better, so the J call may be wrong. Germline CDR1 ENHRY, CDR2 SYGVKD. This CDR3 is built from 13 residues. The CDR3 protein is CAITSGWTDEQFF. In DNA, the CDR3 is TGTGCCATCACTAGCGGGTGGACCGATGAGCAGTTCTTC.

The DNA for the CDR3 is TGTGCCAGCAGTCCCAGGGGACTACTTCTGGGCGAGCAGTACTTC. Encoded protein: CASSPRGLLLGEQYF. The chain carries TRBV6-2 or TRBV6-3 and TRBJ2-7; tentatively, D is TRBD2 (7 bases). Trimming left V 5 bases short and J 6 bases short, with 20 bases between. This CDR3 contains 15 residues. The germline gives CDR1 MNHEY, CDR2 SVGEGT.

The chain couples TRBV5-1 to TRBJ1-4, with D unresolved. CDR1 is SGHRS and CDR2 is YFSETQ in the germline V gene. The ends were cut back, 2 bases at V and 5 bases at J, with 13 bases in the middle. The CDR3 runs 15 residues. The CDR3 region is CASSLSGRQNEKLFF. The CDR3 nucleotides are TGCGCCAGCAGCTTAAGCGGCAGGCAGAATGAAAAACTGTTTTTT.

This clonotype was counted at least ten times. V is TRBV6-1 and J is TRBJ2-2; D remains unclear. The V gene's germline CDR1 is MNHNS and CDR2 SASEGT. This CDR3 is 13 amino acids long. Deletions cut 5 bases from V and 9 bases from J, with 13 bases between. The CDR3 DNA is TGTGCCAGCAGTCCCGACGAACACCGGGAGCTGTTTTTT. It is translated as CASSPDEHRELFF.

This clonotype was recorded a few times. The chain employs TRBV11-2 and TRBJ2-1; possibly TRBD1 for D (5 bases). The V gene lost 7 bases and the J gene lost 6 bases, with 25 bases spanning the gap. Germline-derived CDR1 and CDR2 are SGHAT and FQNNGV. The CDR3 length is 17 residues. The CDR3 is CASTSKRPRAKGNEQFF. The CDR3 bases are TGTGCCAGCACCTCCAAAAGGCCCAGGGCAAAGGGCAATGAGCAGTTCTTC.

This clonotype has a handful of counts. The chain joins TRBV6-2 or TRBV6-3 to TRBJ2-5, with 10 bases identical to TRBD1. The germline V gene encodes CDR1 MNHEY and CDR2 SVGEGT. The CDR3 sequence is 14 residues long. V lost 6 bases to trimming and J lost 5 bases; unmatched junction nucleotides: 6. Written as DNA, the CDR3 is TGTGCCAGCAGGATCCGGGACAGGGGCGAGACCCAGTACTTC. This encodes CASRIRDRGETQYF.

In this sample, this clonotype turned up many times. V is TRBV7-2 and J is TRBJ2-5; D possibly corresponds to TRBD1 (5 bases). Trimming left V 1 base short and J 3 bases short, with 6 bases between. CDR1 is SGHTA and CDR2 is FQGNSA in the germline V gene. CDR3 size: 13 residues. The CDR3 here is CASSLGQKETQYF. CDR3 nucleotides: TGTGCCAGCAGCTTAGGACAGAAAGAGACCCAGTACTTC.

In this sample, this clonotype turned up a few times. The rearrangement uses TRBV20-1 and TRBJ2-4, with D maybe TRBD2 (6 bases). The germline V gene has CDR1 DFQATT and CDR2 SNEGSKA (reference sequence). Trimming pared 6 bases from V and 2 bases from J, leaving 20 bases between. The CDR3 spans 16 residues. The CDR3 DNA follows: TGCAGTGCCGGCATAAATTTAGCGGCCCCCAAAAACATTCAGTACTTC. This sequence encodes CSAGINLAAPKNIQYF.